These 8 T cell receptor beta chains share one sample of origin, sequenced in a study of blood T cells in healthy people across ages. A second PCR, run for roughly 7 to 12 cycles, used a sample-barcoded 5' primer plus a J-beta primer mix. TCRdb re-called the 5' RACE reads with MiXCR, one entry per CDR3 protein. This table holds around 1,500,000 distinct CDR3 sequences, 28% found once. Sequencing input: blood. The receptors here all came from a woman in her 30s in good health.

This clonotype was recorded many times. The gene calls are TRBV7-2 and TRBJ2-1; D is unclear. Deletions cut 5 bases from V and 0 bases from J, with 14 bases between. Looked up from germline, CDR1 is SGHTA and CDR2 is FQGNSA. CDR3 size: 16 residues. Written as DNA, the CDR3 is TGTGCCAGCAGCCCTGGACGCCGCAGCTCCTACAATGAGCAGTTCTTC. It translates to CASSPGRRSSYNEQFF.

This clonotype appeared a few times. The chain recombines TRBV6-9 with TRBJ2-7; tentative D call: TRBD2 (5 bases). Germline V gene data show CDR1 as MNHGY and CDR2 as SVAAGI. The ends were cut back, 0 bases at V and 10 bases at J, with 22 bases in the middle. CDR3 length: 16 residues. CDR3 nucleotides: TGTGCCAGCAGTTATTCTCCCTCAGCGGCCTTTTGGGCCCAGTACTTC. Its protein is CASSYSPSAAFWAQYF.

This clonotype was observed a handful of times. The CDR3 reads CAWSSGLALETQYF. The CDR3 region has the DNA TGTGCCTGGAGTTCGGGACTAGCCCTAGAGACCCAGTACTTC. The rearrangement joins TRBV30 to TRBJ2-5; 9 nucleotides line up with TRBD2. This CDR3 has 14 residues. Trimming removed 2 bases from V and 4 bases from J; junction bases left unmatched: 5. CDR1 is GTSNPN, CDR2 SVGIG, per germline (reference sequence).

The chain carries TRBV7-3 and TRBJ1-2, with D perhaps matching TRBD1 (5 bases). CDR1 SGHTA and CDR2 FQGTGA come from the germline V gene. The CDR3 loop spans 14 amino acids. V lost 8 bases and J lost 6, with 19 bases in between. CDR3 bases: TGTGCCAGCGGCACCGGGACGGAAAAAAATGGCTACACCTTC. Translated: CASGTGTEKNGYTF. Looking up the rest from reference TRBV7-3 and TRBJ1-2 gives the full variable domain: GAGVSQTPSNKVTEKGKYVELRCDPISGHTALYWYRQSLGQGPEFLIYFQGTGAADDSGLPNDRFFAVRPEGSVSTLKIQRTERGDSAVYLCASGTGTEKNGYTFGSGTRLTVV.

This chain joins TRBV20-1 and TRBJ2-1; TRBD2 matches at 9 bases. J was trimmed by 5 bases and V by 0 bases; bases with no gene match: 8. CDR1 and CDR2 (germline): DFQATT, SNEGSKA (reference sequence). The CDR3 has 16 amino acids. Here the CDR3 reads CSARDFWTSDNNEQFF. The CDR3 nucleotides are TGCAGTGCTAGAGATTTTTGGACTAGCGACAACAATGAGCAGTTCTTC.

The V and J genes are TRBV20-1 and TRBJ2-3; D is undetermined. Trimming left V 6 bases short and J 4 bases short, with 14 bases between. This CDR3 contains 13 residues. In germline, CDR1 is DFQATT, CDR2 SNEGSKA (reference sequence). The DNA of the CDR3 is TGCAGTGCCCGACGAGGCCAACCAGATACGCAGTATTTT. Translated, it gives CSARRGQPDTQYF.

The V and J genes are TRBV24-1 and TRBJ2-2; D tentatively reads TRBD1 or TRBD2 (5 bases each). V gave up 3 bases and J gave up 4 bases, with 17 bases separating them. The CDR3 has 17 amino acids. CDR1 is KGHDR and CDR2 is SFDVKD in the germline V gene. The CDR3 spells CATSDPAGAQLTGELFF. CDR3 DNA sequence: TGTGCCACCAGTGATCCCGCCGGGGCGCAGCTCACCGGGGAGCTGTTTTTT.

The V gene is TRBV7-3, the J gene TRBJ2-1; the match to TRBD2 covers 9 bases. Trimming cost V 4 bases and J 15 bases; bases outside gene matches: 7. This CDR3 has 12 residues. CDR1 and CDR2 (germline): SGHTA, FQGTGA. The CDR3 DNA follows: TGTGCCAGCAGCTCTGAGCGGGGGGTGCTGTTCTTC. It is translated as CASSSERGVLFF.